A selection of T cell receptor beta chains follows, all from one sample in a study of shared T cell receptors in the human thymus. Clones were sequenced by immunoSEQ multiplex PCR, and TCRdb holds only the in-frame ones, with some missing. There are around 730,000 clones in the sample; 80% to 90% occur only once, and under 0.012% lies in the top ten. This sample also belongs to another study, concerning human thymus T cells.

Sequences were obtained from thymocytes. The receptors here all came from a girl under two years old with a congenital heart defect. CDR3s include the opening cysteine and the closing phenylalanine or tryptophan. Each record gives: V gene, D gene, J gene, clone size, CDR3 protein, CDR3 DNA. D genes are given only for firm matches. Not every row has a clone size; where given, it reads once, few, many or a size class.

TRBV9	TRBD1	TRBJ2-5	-	CASSVGQGPLETQYF	TGTGCCAGCAGCGTAGGACAGGGTCCACTAGAGACCCAGTACTTC
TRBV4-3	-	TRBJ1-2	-	CASSQGRRGGSWNYGYTF	TGCGCCAGCAGCCAAGGGCGTCGGGGAGGTTCCTGGAACTATGGCTACACCTTC
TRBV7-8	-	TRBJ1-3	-	CASSLGGLSRSGNTIYF	TGTGCCAGCAGCTTAGGCGGCCTGAGTAGGTCTGGAAACACCATATATTTT
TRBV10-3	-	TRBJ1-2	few	CAIKSRTANNYGYTF	TGTGCCATCAAAAGTCGGACAGCGAATAACTATGGCTACACCTTC
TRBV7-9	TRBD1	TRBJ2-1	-	CASTGTVFSYNEQFF	TGTGCCAGCACCGGGACAGTTTTCTCCTACAATGAGCAGTTCTTC
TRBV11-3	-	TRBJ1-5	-	CASSPRSHGGRSDQPQHF	TGTGCCAGCAGCCCCCGGAGCCATGGAGGGAGGAGCGATCAGCCCCAGCATTTT
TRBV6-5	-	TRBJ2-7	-	CASSYSAADSYEQYF	TGTGCCAGCAGTTACTCGGCGGCGGACTCCTACGAGCAGTACTTC
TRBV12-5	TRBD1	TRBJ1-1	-	CASGLVVRDRPGGTEAFF	TGTGCTAGTGGTTTGGTAGTCCGGGACAGACCTGGGGGCACTGAAGCTTTCTTT
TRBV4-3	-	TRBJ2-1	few	CASSQDLLRGGLWNEQFF	TGCGCCAGCAGCCAAGATCTCCTTAGGGGGGGGCTCTGGAATGAGCAGTTCTTC
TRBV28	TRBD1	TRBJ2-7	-	CASSLLPTGTASYEQYF	TGTGCCAGCAGTTTACTCCCTACCGGGACAGCGTCCTACGAGCAGTACTTC
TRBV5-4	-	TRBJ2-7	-	CASSPLVGTKYEQYF	TGTGCCAGCAGCCCTCTCGTTGGCACGAAGTACGAGCAGTACTTC
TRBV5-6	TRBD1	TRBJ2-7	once	CASSSVDRGSYEQYF	TGTGCCAGCAGCTCAGTGGACAGGGGGTCCTACGAGCAGTACTTC
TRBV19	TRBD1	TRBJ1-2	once	CASSMGQGINGYTF	TGTGCCAGTAGTATGGGACAGGGAATCAATGGCTACACCTTC
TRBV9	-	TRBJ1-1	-	CASSPTRRGNTEAFF	TGTGCCAGCAGCCCCACTCGCAGGGGGAACACTGAAGCTTTCTTT
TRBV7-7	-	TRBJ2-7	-	CASSFIFGHSSSYEQYF	TGTGCCAGCAGCTTCATATTCGGACACTCGAGCTCCTACGAGCAGTACTTC
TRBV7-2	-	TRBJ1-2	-	CASSLGGRQTDYYGYTF	TGTGCCAGCAGCTTAGGGGGGAGGCAAACCGACTACTATGGCTACACCTTC
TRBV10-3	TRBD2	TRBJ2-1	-	CAISGSPSGGAHVNEQFF	TGTGCCATCAGTGGTTCCCCTAGCGGGGGGGCCCATGTGAATGAGCAGTTCTTC
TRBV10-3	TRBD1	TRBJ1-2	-	CAISDTRDRVYYGYTF	TGTGCCATCAGTGATACCCGGGACAGGGTATATTATGGCTACACCTTC
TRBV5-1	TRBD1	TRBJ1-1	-	CASSLTGQGGTEAFF	TGCGCCAGCAGCTTGACAGGACAGGGGGGAACTGAAGCTTTCTTT
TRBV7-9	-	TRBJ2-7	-	CASSLIRAGISSQYF	TGTGCCAGCAGCTTAATTAGGGCAGGGATCTCTTCGCAGTACTTC
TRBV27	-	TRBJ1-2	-	CASSLGQGSRGYTF	TGTGCCAGCAGTTTAGGGCAGGGGTCTCGGGGCTACACCTTC
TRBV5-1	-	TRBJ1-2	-	CASSWWQGYGYTF	TGCGCCAGCAGCTGGTGGCAGGGGTATGGCTACACCTTC
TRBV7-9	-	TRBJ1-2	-	CASSFFVDGANYGYTF	TGTGCCAGCAGCTTTTTTGTAGACGGAGCTAACTATGGCTACACCTTC
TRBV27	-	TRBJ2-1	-	CASSLTGTALMAEQFF	TGTGCCAGCAGTTTAACCGGGACTGCCTTGATGGCTGAGCAGTTCTTC
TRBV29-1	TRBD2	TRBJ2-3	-	CSVGGLAGAHTDTQYF	TGCAGCGTTGGCGGACTAGCGGGGGCCCACACAGATACGCAGTATTTT
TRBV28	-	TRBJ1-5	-	CASRTITGCVVRQPQHF	TGTGCCAGCAGGACCATTACAGGGTGCGTAGTTAGGCAGCCCCAGCATTTT
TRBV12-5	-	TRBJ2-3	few	CASGSPSTDTQYF	TGTGCTAGTGGATCCCCTAGCACAGATACGCAGTATTTT
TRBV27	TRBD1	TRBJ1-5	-	CASSLRSPAQGARQPQHF	TGTGCCAGCAGTTTAAGATCCCCTGCGCAGGGGGCTCGACAGCCCCAGCATTTT
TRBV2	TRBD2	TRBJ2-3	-	CASSGGTSGTDTQYF	TGTGCCAGCAGTGGTGGGACTAGCGGCACAGATACGCAGTATTTT
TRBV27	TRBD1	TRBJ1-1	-	CASRPGQGIEGTEAFF	TGTGCCAGCCGACCGGGACAGGGTATAGAGGGCACTGAAGCTTTCTTT
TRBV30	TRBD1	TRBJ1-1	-	CAWSRIPRGRTEAFF	TGTGCCTGGAGCCGAATCCCAAGGGGGCGGACTGAAGCTTTCTTT
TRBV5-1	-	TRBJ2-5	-	CASSLFFRETQYF	TGCGCCAGCAGCTTGTTCTTTAGAGAGACCCAGTACTTC
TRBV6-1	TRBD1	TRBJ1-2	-	CASSHTGGHGYTF	TGTGCCAGCAGCCATACAGGGGGCCATGGCTACACCTTC
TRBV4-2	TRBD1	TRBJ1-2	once	CASSQDYRPGQGIYGYTF	TGTGCCAGCAGCCAAGACTACCGACCGGGACAGGGGATCTATGGCTACACCTTC
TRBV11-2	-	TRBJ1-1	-	CASSDERYPPGGTEAFF	TGTGCCAGCAGCGACGAAAGATATCCCCCGGGGGGCACTGAAGCTTTCTTT
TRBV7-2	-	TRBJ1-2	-	CASSLSTVEVYGYTF	TGTGCCAGCAGCTTAAGTACCGTGGAGGTCTATGGCTACACCTTC
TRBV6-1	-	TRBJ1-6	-	CASSERTALDSPLHF	TGTGCCAGCAGTGAACGGACAGCCCTCGATTCACCCCTCCACTTT
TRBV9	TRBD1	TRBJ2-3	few	CASSPGGQGVFGSTDTQYF	TGTGCCAGCAGCCCTGGGGGACAGGGGGTTTTTGGAAGCACAGATACGCAGTATTTT
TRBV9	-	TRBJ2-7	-	CASSGEISREGSYEQYF	TGTGCCAGCAGCGGTGAAATTAGCCGGGAAGGCTCCTACGAGCAGTACTTC
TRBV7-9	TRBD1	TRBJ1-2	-	CASSLGGTGTGLDYGYTF	TGTGCCAGCAGCTTAGGGGGTACCGGGACAGGGTTGGACTATGGCTACACCTTC
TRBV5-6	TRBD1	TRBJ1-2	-	CASSWGTGNYGYTF	TGTGCCAGCAGCTGGGGGACAGGGAACTATGGCTACACCTTC
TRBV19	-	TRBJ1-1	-	CASRPHRVHTEAFF	TGTGCCAGTCGGCCCCACAGGGTGCACACTGAAGCTTTCTTT
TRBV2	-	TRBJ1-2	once	CASRERGRGVHYGYTF	TGTGCCAGCCGAGAAAGGGGGAGGGGGGTGCACTATGGCTACACCTTC
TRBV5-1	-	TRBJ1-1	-	CASSPSRTEDTEAFF	TGCGCCAGCAGCCCGAGCCGGACGGAGGACACTGAAGCTTTCTTT
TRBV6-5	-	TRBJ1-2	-	CASSHQDGRYYGYTF	TGTGCCAGCAGTCATCAGGACGGGAGATACTATGGCTACACCTTC
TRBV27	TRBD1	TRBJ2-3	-	CASSLCGDRADTQYF	TGTGCCAGCAGTTTGTGTGGGGACAGGGCAGATACGCAGTATTTT